The clone carrying this T cell receptor beta chain was observed many times. The germline V gene has CDR1 SEHNR and CDR2 FQNEAQ (reference sequence). This CDR3 contains 16 residues. The V segment lost 0 bases and the J segment 2 bases; nucleotides outside the gene matches: 1. This entry is derived from a study of T cells of healthy individuals. TCRdb ran MiXCR on the 5' RACE reads and lists one entry per CDR3 protein. The sample includes some 41,000 distinct CDR3 sequences, 4% to 5.5% seen only once; the top ten take about 8.9%. This TCR derives from a human donor in good health. The gene calls are TRBV7-9 and TRBJ2-1; 10 nucleotides agree with TRBD2. In DNA form, the CDR3 reads TGTGCCAGCAGCTTAGCTCTAGCGGGAGCCTACAATGAGCAGTTCTTC. Protein: CASSLALAGAYNEQFF. The full variable domain, its missing parts supplied by reference TRBV7-9 and TRBJ2-1, is DTGVSQNPRHKITKRGQNVTFRCDPISEHNRLYWYRQTLGQGPEFLTYFQNEAQLEKSRLLSDRFSAERPKGSFSTLEIQRTEQGDSAMYLCASSLALAGAYNEQFFGPGTRLTVL.